This is a list of T cell receptor beta chains from one sample in a study of response to subunit inactivated influenza vaccine. TCRdb re-analysed the RT-PCR reads in MiXCR, keeping a single row per CDR3 protein. This table holds approximately 700,000 distinct CDR3 sequences, approximately 15% found once. The sample here was PBMCs from blood, taken less than 15 days before vaccination. Source of these receptors: a man aged 50-59 years who received an inactivated influenza vaccine. CDR3s include the opening cysteine and the closing phenylalanine or tryptophan. Fields, in order: clone size, J gene, D gene, V gene, CDR3 DNA, CDR3 protein. The D gene is left open where the match is weak. Size is stated for part of the rows, as once, few or many counts, or as a class when the clone is expanded.

size: NA; J: TRBJ1-4; D: NA; V: TRBV20-1; DNA: TGCAGTGCTAGCCCATGGACAGAAAATGAAAAACTGTTTTTT; CDR3: CSASPWTENEKLFF
size: few; J: TRBJ2-5; D: NA; V: TRBV2; DNA: TGTGCCAGCCAGGTTCTCCGGGAGACCCAGTACTTC; CDR3: CASQVLRETQYF
size: few; J: TRBJ2-5; D: TRBD2; V: TRBV20-1; DNA: TGCAGTGCTAGAGAGTCGGGGGGGATAGAGACCCAGTACTTC; CDR3: CSARESGGIETQYF
size: NA; J: TRBJ2-2; D: NA; V: TRBV7-9; DNA: TGTGCCAGCAGCTTATACCCCCCTCGTTACGGGGAGCTGTTTTTT; CDR3: CASSLYPPRYGELFF
size: few; J: TRBJ1-5; D: NA; V: TRBV28; DNA: TGTGCCAGCAGTCTTACAGGGATGGGAAGCAATCAGCCCCAGCATTTT; CDR3: CASSLTGMGSNQPQHF
size: NA; J: TRBJ2-7; D: NA; V: TRBV29-1; DNA: TGCAGCGTTGAAATCAGGCCCTACGAGCAGAACTTC; CDR3: CSVEIRPYEQNF
size: few; J: TRBJ2-7; D: TRBD2; V: TRBV28; DNA: TGTGCCAGCAGTTTACTAGCGGAGTTCTACGAGCAGTACTTC; CDR3: CASSLLAEFYEQYF
size: NA; J: TRBJ2-7; D: TRBD1; V: TRBV20-1; DNA: TGCAGTGCTAGAGATCCTGGACAGGGACACTTTTTGGACGAGCAGTACTTC; CDR3: CSARDPGQGHFLDEQYF
size: NA; J: TRBJ2-7; D: NA; V: TRBV20-1; DNA: TGCAGTGCTAGAGGGGTTTCAGCGCTTGAGCAGTACTTC; CDR3: CSARGVSALEQYF
size: NA; J: TRBJ2-3; D: TRBD2; V: TRBV5-1; DNA: TGCGCCAGCAGCCCGTGGACTAGCGGGAGAGACCAAGATACGCAGTATTTT; CDR3: CASSPWTSGRDQDTQYF
size: few; J: TRBJ2-1; D: TRBD2; V: TRBV6-5; DNA: TGTGCCAGCAGCTCCTCCCTGCCGGGAGGAGTATACAATGAGCAGTTCTTC; CDR3: CASSSSLPGGVYNEQFF
size: NA; J: TRBJ2-5; D: NA; V: TRBV20-1; DNA: TGCAGTGCTAGGTTGAGACAAGAGACCCAGTACTTC; CDR3: CSARLRQETQYF
size: few; J: TRBJ1-2; D: NA; V: TRBV20-1; DNA: TGCAGTGCATCGAACTATGGCTACACCTTC; CDR3: CSASNYGYTF
size: few; J: TRBJ2-1; D: NA; V: TRBV7-9; DNA: TGTGCCAGCAGCTTAGTATATTTGGGCAATGAGCAGTTCTTC; CDR3: CASSLVYLGNEQFF
size: NA; J: TRBJ2-7; D: TRBD1; V: TRBV28; DNA: TGTGCCAGCAGTTTTTACAGGGGCTCCTACGAGCAGTACTTC; CDR3: CASSFYRGSYEQYF
size: few; J: TRBJ2-2; D: NA; V: TRBV7-2; DNA: TGTGCCAGCAGCTTAGGCAGGGTGGTCACCGGGGAGCTGTTTTTT; CDR3: CASSLGRVVTGELFF
size: NA; J: TRBJ2-7; D: TRBD1; V: TRBV27; DNA: TGTGCCAGCAGTCGTACGACAGGGAGTAATTCGGGCGAGCAGTACTTC; CDR3: CASSRTTGSNSGEQYF
size: many; J: TRBJ1-1; D: TRBD1; V: TRBV12-3/TRBV12-4; DNA: TGTGCCAGCAGTGTTACAGGGGGCGACGCTGAAGCTTTCTTT; CDR3: CASSVTGGDAEAFF
size: many; J: TRBJ2-5; D: TRBD2; V: TRBV7-2; DNA: TGTGCCAGCAGCTGGGGAACTAGCGGGGGATTTCAAGAGACCCAGTACTTC; CDR3: CASSWGTSGGFQETQYF
size: NA; J: TRBJ2-7; D: TRBD1; V: TRBV9; DNA: TGTGCCAGCAGCGTAGGGGTAGGGGGCTATTACGAGCAGTACTTC; CDR3: CASSVGVGGYYEQYF
size: NA; J: TRBJ1-3; D: NA; V: TRBV15; DNA: TGTGCCACCAGCAGGGACCTCTCTGGAAACACCATATATTTT; CDR3: CATSRDLSGNTIYF
size: NA; J: TRBJ2-2; D: NA; V: TRBV6-2/TRBV6-3; DNA: TGTGCCAGCAGTTACCCCAGGAGGGGATCGAACACCGGGGAGCTGTTTTTT; CDR3: CASSYPRRGSNTGELFF
size: NA; J: TRBJ2-1; D: NA; V: TRBV30; DNA: TGTGCCTGGATAGGGGTGCCCTACAATGAGCAGTTCTTC; CDR3: CAWIGVPYNEQFF
size: NA; J: TRBJ2-2; D: TRBD2; V: TRBV20-1; DNA: TGCAGTGGGACTAGTCGCGACACCGGGGAGCTGTTTTTT; CDR3: CSGTSRDTGELFF
size: few; J: TRBJ2-5; D: TRBD1; V: TRBV2; DNA: TGTGCCACCTCTCCCGGGACAGGGGGCGCGAATGGAGAGACCCAGTACTTC; CDR3: CATSPGTGGANGETQYF
size: NA; J: TRBJ2-5; D: TRBD2; V: TRBV12-3/TRBV12-4; DNA: TGTGCCAGCAGTAGCATGACTAGCGGGGAAGAGACCCAGTACTTC; CDR3: CASSSMTSGEETQYF
size: few; J: TRBJ1-1; D: NA; V: TRBV5-1; DNA: TGCGCCAGCAGCTTGTTCAACCTGAACACTGAAGCTTTCTTT; CDR3: CASSLFNLNTEAFF
size: few; J: TRBJ2-1; D: TRBD1; V: TRBV30; DNA: TGTGCCTGGAGTGTACTCGGGACAGGCAATGAGCAGTTCTTC; CDR3: CAWSVLGTGNEQFF
size: NA; J: TRBJ2-1; D: NA; V: TRBV24-1; DNA: TGTGCCACCAGTGAGGGGCTCCTTAAGGGCAATGAGCAGTTCTTC; CDR3: CATSEGLLKGNEQFF
size: few; J: TRBJ2-7; D: NA; V: TRBV11-2; DNA: TGTGCCAGCAGCTTAGACAGTGTGTTTTACGAGCAGTACTTC; CDR3: CASSLDSVFYEQYF
size: NA; J: TRBJ2-5; D: NA; V: TRBV18; DNA: TGTGCCAGCTCACCTACGGGACAGCGACTATCTGCGGGAGATTGGGAGACCCAGTACTTC; CDR3: CASSPTGQRLSAGDWETQYF
size: few; J: TRBJ2-7; D: TRBD2; V: TRBV4-1; DNA: TGCGCCAGCAGTTACAAATTTCCGGCGGGGGGCGAGAGTCTCGAGCAGTACTTC; CDR3: CASSYKFPAGGESLEQYF
size: few; J: TRBJ2-7; D: TRBD1; V: TRBV12-3/TRBV12-4; DNA: TGTGCCAGCAGCTTACAGGGGCCCGAGTTAGTGTACTTC; CDR3: CASSLQGPELVYF
size: NA; J: TRBJ2-1; D: NA; V: TRBV7-9; DNA: TGTGCCAGCAGCTTACGGAACCAGCCCAACAATGAGCAGTTCTTC; CDR3: CASSLRNQPNNEQFF
size: few; J: TRBJ2-7; D: NA; V: TRBV5-1; DNA: TGCGCCAGCAGCGACCCTCTGCGCGGTGAGACATACGAGCAGTACTTC; CDR3: CASSDPLRGETYEQYF
size: NA; J: TRBJ2-3; D: NA; V: TRBV5-1; DNA: TGCGCCAGCAGCTTGGGGGTCCTCCGGGATCCACCCACAGATACGCAGTATTTT; CDR3: CASSLGVLRDPPTDTQYF
size: NA; J: TRBJ2-5; D: NA; V: TRBV7-8; DNA: TGTGCCAGCAGCTTAGTGTCAGATGGGACCCAGTACTTC; CDR3: CASSLVSDGTQYF
size: NA; J: TRBJ1-2; D: NA; V: TRBV7-2; DNA: TGTGCCAGCAGCTTAGCCGTCGTTGGGGGCTACACCTTC; CDR3: CASSLAVVGGYTF
size: NA; J: TRBJ2-3; D: NA; V: TRBV20-1; DNA: TGCAGTGCTACAAGTACCACAGATACGCAGTATTTT; CDR3: CSATSTTDTQYF
size: NA; J: TRBJ2-1; D: TRBD2; V: TRBV6-5; DNA: TGTGCCAGCAGGTTACTAGCGGGAAAGCATGAGCAGTTCTTC; CDR3: CASRLLAGKHEQFF
size: NA; J: TRBJ2-2; D: TRBD1; V: TRBV4-3; DNA: TGCGCCAGCAGCCAAGATCCCAGGACAGGGATCGGGGAGCTGTTTTTT; CDR3: CASSQDPRTGIGELFF
size: NA; J: TRBJ2-7; D: TRBD1; V: TRBV5-6; DNA: TGTGCCAGCAGCCCGAGGTGGGACAGGGACTACGAGCAGTACTTC; CDR3: CASSPRWDRDYEQYF
size: few; J: TRBJ2-3; D: TRBD2; V: TRBV6-1; DNA: TGTGCCAGCAGGGGTTCCACCGGCGGGAGCCCAGATACGCAGTATTTT; CDR3: CASRGSTGGSPDTQYF